This TCR beta chain was recovered during a study of T cells in Graves' hyperthyroidism and ophthalmopathy. Background on the study: Peripheral blood draws took place at initial diagnosis, ahead of any treatment.

RNA transcripts were the template for amplifying TCR beta CDR3 regions. The primer set for the first-round RT-PCR of the TCR CDR3 was HTBI. Via MiXCR, TCRdb re-called the multiplex PCR reads, giving one row per CDR3 protein. This sample has approximately 200,000 distinct CDR3 sequences, with roughly 18% found just once. Absent ophthalmopathy progression within 18 months defined stable Graves' hyperthyroidism. Hyperthyroidism in the patients, aged 18 to 65, was newly diagnosed and under 2 months in duration. After removal of 5 bases from V and 7 bases from J, the junction contained 11 bases not matched to a gene. CDR1 is KGHDR and CDR2 is SFDVKD in the germline V gene. This CDR3 has 16 amino acids. In its sample, this clonotype was seen a few times.

This chain connects TRBV24-1 to TRBJ1-2; 11 bases agree with TRBD1. Sequenced: blood. The sequence came from a man aged 35 to 55 with Graves' hyperthyroidism. The CDR3 sequence: CATSGTGGGEDGGYTF. For the CDR3, the DNA is TGTGCCACCAGTGGGACAGGGGGCGGGGAGGATGGTGGCTACACCTTC.